Presented here are 17 T cell receptor beta chains from one specimen sequenced in a study of human T cells and chemical hapten exposure. TCRdb reprocessed the 5' RACE reads with MiXCR, giving one entry per CDR3 protein. The profile shows 81,000 or so distinct CDR3 sequences, about 7.7% of them singletons. Someone pulled total RNA out of unfractionated whole blood. The receptors originated from a male donor in good health.

This clonotype appeared many times. The V gene is TRBV20-1, the J gene TRBJ2-2; 8 bases match TRBD2. CDR1 and CDR2 (germline): DFQATT, SNEGSKA (reference sequence). This CDR3 contains 14 residues. V trimming: 3 bases; J trimming: 6 bases; junction bases outside the gene matches: 6. CDR3 in amino acids: CSASRGGESGELFF. CDR3 coding DNA: TGCAGTGCTAGCCGGGGGGGCGAATCCGGGGAGCTGTTTTTT.

The V call is TRBV7-9, the J call TRBJ2-7; TRBD2 matches at 13 bases. CDR1 is SEHNR and CDR2 is FQNEAQ in the germline V gene (reference sequence). This CDR3 is built from 15 residues. With 4 bases clipped from V and 4 bases from J, the junction kept 4 bases outside the gene matches. CDR3 in DNA: TGTGCCAGCAGCTCGATGACTAGCGGGAGGTACGAGCAGTACTTC. It codes for CASSSMTSGRYEQYF.

This clonotype appeared many times. The chain recombines TRBV29-1 with TRBJ2-3; D gene ambiguous. Trimming removed 7 bases from V and 4 bases from J, with 12 bases in between. Germline V gene data show CDR1 as SQVTM and CDR2 as ANQGSEA. The CDR3 spans 12 residues. DNA for the CDR3: TGCAGCGGCGGTCCGGTGGCAGATACGCAGTATTTT. Amino acids: CSGGPVADTQYF.

The rearrangement links TRBV4-3 to TRBJ2-3; no firm D call. CDR1 is LGHNA, CDR2 YSLEER, per germline. The CDR3 has 16 amino acids. V was clipped by 2 bases and J by 2 bases, with 14 bases between them. In DNA, the CDR3 is TGCGCCAGCAGCCAATTGCTTTCCCGGCCCACAGATACGCAGTATTTT. Translating gives CASSQLLSRPTDTQYF.

Only a few counts were recorded for this clonotype. J is TRBJ2-7 and V is TRBV5-1, with 8 bases that match TRBD2. Germline CDR1 and CDR2: SGHRS and YFSETQ. The CDR3 length is 15 residues. With 1 base clipped from V and 4 bases from J, the junction kept 7 bases outside the gene matches. The CDR3 is CASSLTAGASYEQYF. The CDR3 DNA is TGCGCCAGCAGCTTGACAGCGGGGGCCTCATACGAGCAGTACTTC.

This chain connects TRBV18 to TRBJ2-1; the D gene could be TRBD1 or TRBD2 (5 bases each). This CDR3 is 17 amino acids long. Trimming took off 3 bases at V and 0 bases at J, with 15 bases between the two ends. Germline CDR1 and CDR2: KGHSH and LQKENI. CDR3 DNA sequence: TGTGCCAGCTCACCCCGGGACCCCCGGAGCTCCTACAATGAGCAGTTCTTC. Protein sequence: CASSPRDPRSSYNEQFF.

This clonotype has at least ten counts. The chain carries TRBV29-1 and TRBJ2-7; perhaps TRBD2 as D (6 bases). The length of the CDR3 is 15 residues. V shed 5 bases and J shed 5 bases, with 22 bases lying between them. From germline, CDR1 is SQVTM and CDR2 ANQGSEA. The CDR3 sequence: CSVRTPARGRHEQYF. CDR3 nucleotide sequence: TGCAGCGTTAGAACACCCGCGCGAGGGAGGCACGAGCAGTACTTC.

The chain has TRBV27 and TRBJ2-7; D might be TRBD1 (6 bases). This CDR3 is 16 amino acids long. Germline CDR1 is MNHEY and CDR2 is SMNVEV (reference sequence). V was clipped by 6 bases and J by 7 bases, with 25 bases between them. The CDR3: CASSPINDRPVLEQYF. The CDR3 nucleotides are TGTGCCAGCAGCCCCATTAACGACAGGCCTGTTTTGGAGCAGTACTTC.

CDR3 region: CASSLGQGGFLLEAFF. In DNA, the CDR3 is TGTGCCAGCTCACTTGGGCAGGGAGGTTTCCTCCTTGAAGCTTTCTTT. The rearrangement joins TRBV18 to TRBJ1-1; tentatively, D is TRBD1 (5 bases). Germline loops: CDR1 KGHSH, CDR2 LQKENI. The CDR3 runs to 16 residues. V lost 4 bases and J 7 bases, leaving 22 bases between the germline ends.

In this sample, this clonotype turned up many times. The gene calls are TRBV11-2 and TRBJ2-5; no reliable D call. Deletions cut 3 bases from V and 0 bases from J, with 8 bases between. The CDR3 sequence is 14 residues long. Germline V gene sequence: CDR1 SGHAT, CDR2 FQNNGV. The CDR3 sequence: CASSFRHYQETQYF. The CDR3 nucleotides read TGTGCCAGCAGCTTCCGGCATTACCAAGAGACCCAGTACTTC.

This clonotype came up a few times. The chain couples TRBV12-3 or TRBV12-4 to TRBJ2-1; 8 bases map to TRBD2. Unmatched junction bases numbered 9, after V lost 3 bases and J lost 2 bases. This CDR3 is 17 amino acids long. The CDR3: CASSFLSGSRAYNEQFF. CDR3 nucleotides: TGTGCCAGCAGTTTTCTAAGCGGGAGTCGGGCCTACAATGAGCAGTTCTTC.

This clonotype showed up many times. V is TRBV4-1 and J is TRBJ2-7, with D possibly called TRBD1 or TRBD2 (6 bases each). Germline CDR1 and CDR2: MGHRA and YSYEKL. Trimming took off 0 bases at V and 5 bases at J, with 14 bases between the two ends. This CDR3 is built from 15 residues. The DNA of the CDR3 is TGCGCCAGCAGCCAAGATAGGGGGGCTGGGAACGAGCAGTACTTC. The encoded protein is CASSQDRGAGNEQYF.

V is TRBV12-5 and J is TRBJ1-2; D is possibly TRBD1 (6 bases). Per germline, CDR1 LGHNT and CDR2 FRNRAP. Trimming took 6 bases from V and 5 from J, leaving 10 bases between them. The CDR3 runs 12 residues. The CDR3 reads CASGRGPYGYTF. Here the CDR3 DNA reads TGTGCTAGTGGCCGGGGGCCGTATGGCTACACCTTC.

This clonotype was counted a few times. This sequence joins TRBV7-9 and TRBJ2-1, with 9 positions matching TRBD2. This CDR3 is 15 amino acids long. Germline V lookup: CDR1 SEHNR, CDR2 FQNEAQ (reference sequence). V dropped 4 bases and J dropped 5; count of bases not matched to a gene: 6. The CDR3 protein is CASSSAGGADNEQFF. The DNA for the CDR3 is TGTGCCAGCAGCTCAGCGGGAGGAGCCGACAATGAGCAGTTCTTC.

In its sample, this clonotype was seen many times. The rearrangement joins TRBV4-2 to TRBJ2-3; 12 bases map to TRBD2. Germline-derived CDR1 and CDR2 are LGHNA and YNFKEQ. This CDR3 is 17 amino acids long. The V and J ends lost 0 bases and 3 bases, in that order; junction bases with no gene match: 4. DNA for the CDR3: TGTGCCAGCAGCCAAGATAAGCTAGCGGGGGGGACAGATACGCAGTATTTT. The encoded protein is CASSQDKLAGGTDTQYF.

This clonotype was found a few times. The chain employs TRBV20-1 and TRBJ2-1, with TRBD1 matching over 9 bases. CDR1 and CDR2 (germline): DFQATT, SNEGSKA (reference sequence). The CDR3 covers 15 residues. J gave up 6 bases and V 3 bases, and 9 bases lay outside the gene matches. In DNA form, the CDR3 reads TGCAGTGCTAGTGAGTATGGACAGGGGATCAATGAGCAGTTCTTC. Translating gives CSASEYGQGINEQFF.

The sample holds a few counts of this clonotype. V usage is TRBV20-1 and J usage is TRBJ1-1; D might be TRBD1 (5 bases). This CDR3 is 12 amino acids long. Germline V gives CDR1 DFQATT, CDR2 SNEGSKA (reference sequence). The germline V and J ends were trimmed by 5 bases and 4 bases, with 11 bases remaining between them. This CDR3 is CSAPRGFTEAFF. The CDR3 DNA follows: TGCAGTGCTCCAAGGGGTTTCACTGAAGCTTTCTTT.